This T cell receptor beta chain is from a study of shared clonotypes between healthy human individuals. Overall study: The study enrolled a couple of women and three men aged 18 to 49.

Germline loops: CDR1 SGHTA, CDR2 FQGTGA. V gave up 2 bases and J gave up 4 bases; unmatched junction bases: 7. This CDR3 is built from 17 residues. About 28,000 T cell genomes (roughly 300 ng DNA) went into each PBMC replicate. Only in-frame clones appear in the TCRdb table, and some are missing; sequencing was by immunoSEQ multiplex PCR. The data show more than 400,000 clones, about 84% seen once. Points on this clone: Only one base separates this from a far larger clonotype, so it likely reflects a read error. Other DNA sequences within the sample encode an identical CDR3.

This clonotype originated in a middle-aged woman in good health. Some clones in this sample may be carry-over from other donors' samples. The V call is TRBV7-3, the J call TRBJ2-2; 10 bases agree with TRBD1. Material for sequencing was PBMCs. CDR3 amino acids: CASSLPVRDRGTGELFF. The CDR3 coding sequence is TGTGCCAGCAGCTTACCCGTCAGGGACAGGGGCACCGGGGAGCTGTTTTTT.